The text below deals with one T cell receptor beta chain. Antigen specificity is unknown. These data are taken from a study of OX40 agonist ivuxolimab in advanced cancers. About the study: Averaging 60 years in age, with a range of roughly 23 to 80, the cohort was approximately 83% male. The study's findings and limits: In the 0.1 to 3.0 mg/kg range, CD4+ and CD8+ blood T cells had expanded clonally by week 6.

CDR3 length equals 15 residues. Germline V gives CDR1 SGDLS, CDR2 YYNGEE. V shed 3 bases and J shed 2 bases, with 13 bases lying between them. Clones were sequenced by immunoSEQ multiplex PCR, and TCRdb holds only the in-frame ones, with some missing. This sample yields under 85,000 clones, of which more than 75% are seen a single time; approximately 0.47% belongs to the top ten. The starting material was CD4+ or CD8+ T cells sorted from blood, obtained in a trial of the OX40 agonist ivuxolimab. The chain is built from TRBV9 and TRBJ2-3; TRBD2 might be the D (5 bases). The source of this sequence is an adult with an advanced solid tumor such as melanoma, head and neck, liver or kidney cancer. The DNA for the CDR3 is TGTGCCAGCAGCGCCCAGGCCGGGGACACAGATACGCAGTATTTT. Amino acids: CASSAQAGDTDTQYF.